Below, 2 T cell receptor beta chains from the same sample are listed, as sequenced in a study of regulatory T cells in long-lasting Graves disease. To make TCR beta libraries, researchers used iRepertoire HTBI primers and Arm-PCR of CDR3 regions. MiXCR, applied by TCRdb to the multiplex PCR reads, yields one record per CDR3 protein. The table includes roughly 300,000 distinct CDR3 sequences, less than 20% detected once. Time point specified: persistent/refractory GD, antithyroid drugs over 5 years with positive TRAb. From RNA extracted from PBMCs, the TCR library was made. This specimen was peripheral blood mononuclear cells (PBMCs), taken when the disease was refractory, from a patient treated with antithyroid drugs. These receptors all stem from a female donor with Graves disease.

This clonotype has at least ten counts. Relative to the germline gene, one junction end is altered; a read error may explain this. The chain carries TRBV5-1 and TRBJ1-1; D is perhaps TRBD1 (6 bases). Germline V gene sequence: CDR1 SGHRS, CDR2 YFSETQ. The CDR3 length is 14 residues. The CDR3 region is CASSNGQPNTEAFF. The CDR3 coding sequence is TGTGCCAGCAGTAATGGACAGCCGAACACTGAAGCTTTCTTT.

A few counts support this clonotype. CDR3 DNA: TGTGCCAGCAGTTATCAGGGGGCTAAGGGGTTAACGGGGAAAGACACTGAAGCTTTCTTT. Protein: CASSYQGAKGLTGKDTEAFF. The V gene is TRBV6-2 or TRBV6-3, the J gene TRBJ1-1; the match to TRBD1 covers 8 bases. Germline assignment: CDR1 MNHEY and CDR2 SVGEGT. Trimming cost V 3 bases and J 3 bases; bases outside gene matches: 21. CDR3 size: 20 residues.